These 28 T cell receptor beta chains were sequenced from one sample in a study of T cell responses to AZD1222 COVID-19 vaccine. Assay used: immunoSEQ multiplex PCR; TCRdb lists only in-frame clones, some missing. The sample lists around 120,000 clones, roughly 89% occurring once. The sample was peripheral blood, taken 28 days after the second AZD1222 dose. The source of these receptors is an adult who received the AZD1222 COVID-19 vaccine.

The chain carries TRBV2 and TRBJ2-7; the match to TRBD1 covers 7 bases. The length of the CDR3 is 12 residues. Looked up from germline, CDR1 is SNHLY and CDR2 is FYNNEI. With V trimmed by 10 bases and J by 2 bases, 5 bases remained unmatched. The CDR3 loop is CATRDRAYEQYF. DNA for the CDR3: TGTGCCACCCGGGACAGAGCCTACGAGCAGTACTTC.

The chain has TRBV2 and TRBJ1-1; D is perhaps TRBD1 (6 bases). V lost 6 bases and J lost 4, with 21 bases in between. Germline V gene data show CDR1 as SNHLY and CDR2 as FYNNEI. The CDR3 runs to 16 residues. The CDR3, as DNA: TGTGCCAGCAGCGCTCCACAGGGCCGCGGGGTCACTGAAGCTTTCTTT. Translating gives CASSAPQGRGVTEAFF.

The chain links TRBV2 to TRBJ2-7, with 9 bases aligning to TRBD1. Germline V gives CDR1 SNHLY, CDR2 FYNNEI. This CDR3 contains 13 residues. J was trimmed by 2 bases and V by 6 bases; bases with no gene match: 2. CDR3 sequence reads: CASSRDRAYEQYF. In DNA form, the CDR3 reads TGTGCCAGCAGCCGGGACAGGGCCTACGAGCAGTACTTC. The full variable domain, with the rest looked up from reference TRBV2 and TRBJ2-7, is EPEVTQTPSHQVTQMGQEVILRCVPISNHLYFYWYRQILGQKVEFLVSFYNNEISEKSEIFDDQFSVERPDGSNFTLKIRSTKLEDSAMYFCASSRDRAYEQYFGPGTRLTVT.

The rearrangement joins TRBV27 to TRBJ2-7, with 12 bases matching TRBD2. V shed 4 bases and J 3 bases; nucleotides not matched to a gene: 4. The CDR3 covers 15 residues. Germline values: CDR1 MNHEY, CDR2 SMNVEV (reference sequence). CDR3 loop: CASSSGLAGYYEQYF. Here the CDR3 DNA reads TGTGCCAGCAGTTCGGGACTAGCGGGCTACTACGAGCAGTACTTC.

About this clone itself: The sample holds other DNA sequences that translate to the same CDR3. The chain uses TRBV27 and TRBJ2-7; TRBD2 might be the D (6 bases). In germline, CDR1 is MNHEY, CDR2 SMNVEV (reference sequence). Trimming pared 6 bases from V and 0 bases from J, leaving 9 bases between. The CDR3 consists of 13 residues. CDR3 sequence reads: CASSRDSSYEQYF. The CDR3 DNA reads TGTGCCAGCAGCCGGGACTCCTCCTACGAGCAGTACTTC.

In this sample, this clone turned up once. The chain combines TRBV11-1 with TRBJ2-7, with D hard to call. The CDR3 contains 12 residues. Per germline, CDR1 SGHAT and CDR2 FQDESV (reference sequence). The V and J ends lost 1 base and 4 bases respectively, with 5 bases between them. Here the CDR3 reads CASSLVTYEQYF. The CDR3, as DNA: TGTGCCAGCAGCTTAGTGACGTACGAGCAGTACTTC.

The DNA of the CDR3 is TGCGCCAGCAGCTTTATTCCAACCGGTGCGGGGGCCAACGTCCTGACTTTC. Translated: CASSFIPTGAGANVLTF. This sequence joins TRBV5-1 and TRBJ2-6, with D uncertain. Germline V lookup: CDR1 SGHRS, CDR2 YFSETQ. V lost 2 bases and J 4 bases, leaving 16 bases between the germline ends. CDR3 length: 17 residues.

The V gene is TRBV11-3, the J gene TRBJ2-5; perhaps TRBD1 as D (6 bases). Germline V lookup: CDR1 SGHNT, CDR2 YENEEA. This CDR3 region has 14 residues. The ends were cut back, 4 bases at V and 4 bases at J, with 13 bases in the middle. The CDR3 reads CASSWMGALETQYF. The CDR3 bases are TGTGCCAGCAGCTGGATGGGGGCTTTAGAGACCCAGTACTTC.

The chain links TRBV28 to TRBJ2-7, with 8 nucleotides matching TRBD1. Germline V gene lookup returns CDR1 MDHEN and CDR2 SYDVKM. The CDR3 extends over 15 amino acids. The trim removed 1 base at V and 7 bases at J, leaving 9 bases unmatched. CDR3 loop: CASSLFPDRGCEQYF. As DNA, the CDR3 is TGTGCCAGCAGTTTATTCCCCGACAGGGGTTGTGAGCAGTACTTC.

The chain combines TRBV7-3 with TRBJ1-1; no clear D. The CDR3 is 13 amino acids. Germline V gene lookup returns CDR1 SGHTA and CDR2 FQGTGA. V lost 4 bases and J 3 bases, leaving 9 bases between the germline ends. The CDR3 nucleotides are TGTGCCAGCAGCTCGTTGACCGACACTGAAGCTTTCTTT. It codes for CASSSLTDTEAFF.

The chain has TRBV5-1 and TRBJ1-3; D is possibly TRBD1 (6 bases). V was pared by 4 bases and J by 4 bases, with 15 bases between. Germline CDR1 SGHRS, CDR2 YFSETQ. This CDR3 is 15 amino acids long. CDR3 coding DNA: TGCGCCAGCAGCGTTACAGGGATCAAAGGAAACACCATATATTTT. Its protein is CASSVTGIKGNTIYF.

The chain links TRBV30 to TRBJ1-4; TRBD1 might be the D (6 bases). Germline V gives CDR1 GTSNPN, CDR2 SVGIG (reference sequence). The CDR3 covers 16 residues. Trimming pared 3 bases from V and 0 bases from J, leaving 14 bases between. The CDR3 DNA is TGTGCCTGGAGGGGGGGCCAGACCGCAACTAATGAAAAACTGTTTTTT. Translated: CAWRGGQTATNEKLFF.

The CDR3 DNA sequence: TGTGCCAGCAGTTTACTACTGAGCTCCTACGAGCAGTACTTC. It encodes CASSLLLSSYEQYF. The chain recombines TRBV27 with TRBJ2-7; D unresolved. The V gene lost 2 bases and the J gene lost 0 bases, with 8 bases spanning the gap. This CDR3 is 14 amino acids long. CDR1 is MNHEY, CDR2 SMNVEV, per germline (reference sequence).

A note on this clone: This specimen includes other DNA sequences encoding the same CDR3. The CDR3 reads CASSLGLAGGETQYF. The DNA for the CDR3 is TGCGCCAGCAGCCTTGGACTAGCGGGAGGTGAGACCCAGTACTTC. The J gene is TRBJ2-5, the V gene TRBV5-1, with 14 bases identical to TRBD2. Losses at the gene ends were 4 bases for V and 5 bases for J; bases not matched to a gene: 4. The CDR3 is 15 amino acids. Germline V gene sequence: CDR1 SGHRS, CDR2 YFSETQ. Supplemented by reference TRBV5-1 and TRBJ2-5, the full variable domain reads KAGVTQTPRYLIKTRGQQVTLSCSPISGHRSVSWYQQTPGQGLQFLFEYFSETQRNKGNFPGRFSGRQFSNSRSEMNVSTLELGDSALYLCASSLGLAGGETQYFGPGTRLLVL.

The chain employs TRBV4-1 and TRBJ1-1; perhaps TRBD1 as D (5 bases). Trimming cost V 2 bases and J 6 bases, with 28 bases left between them. This CDR3 contains 19 residues. The germline V gene has CDR1 MGHRA and CDR2 YSYEKL. The CDR3 sequence is CASSQKTLRTFGWDAEAFF. The CDR3 DNA reads TGCGCCAGCAGCCAAAAAACCCTCAGGACGTTCGGCTGGGACGCTGAAGCTTTCTTT.

V and J are TRBV2 and TRBJ2-5; TRBD2 matches 7 bases. The CDR3 totals 13 residues. J was trimmed by 5 bases and V by 5 bases; bases with no gene match: 5. Germline-derived CDR1 and CDR2 are SNHLY and FYNNEI. The CDR3 DNA follows: TGTGCCAGCAGTCCTGGACTAGGGGAGACCCAGTACTTC. It translates to CASSPGLGETQYF.

The J gene is TRBJ2-3, the V gene TRBV27; 8 bases map to TRBD2. Germline trimming cut 5 bases from V and 1 base from J; bases unmatched to any gene: 5. The CDR3 runs to 15 residues. Germline CDR1 MNHEY, CDR2 SMNVEV (reference sequence). The CDR3 reads CASSLPTSGTDTQYF. In DNA, the CDR3 is TGTGCCAGCAGTCTCCCGACTAGCGGCACAGATACGCAGTATTTT.

The genes are TRBV11-1 and TRBJ2-3; TRBD2 agrees at 13 bases. Per the germline V gene, CDR1 is SGHAT and CDR2 is FQDESV (reference sequence). The trim removed 5 bases at V and 2 bases at J, leaving 1 base unmatched. This CDR3 region has 15 residues. For the CDR3, the DNA is TGTGCCAGCAGCACTAGCGGGAGGGCCACAGATACGCAGTATTTT. Encoded protein: CASSTSGRATDTQYF.

This clone showed up just once. This chain connects TRBV2 to TRBJ1-5; no clear D gene. V lost 3 bases and J lost 5, with 11 bases in between. Germline lookup yields CDR1 SNHLY and CDR2 FYNNEI. The CDR3 runs 14 residues. The CDR3 DNA reads as TGTGCCAGCAGTGATACGGGAGAGTATCAGCCCCAGCATTTT. Encoded protein: CASSDTGEYQPQHF.

The chain recombines TRBV18 with TRBJ2-7; D is possibly TRBD2 (5 bases). The CDR3 covers 15 residues. Germline assignment: CDR1 KGHSH and CDR2 LQKENI. The V end was cut by 1 base, the J end by 3 bases, with 13 bases between. The CDR3 DNA sequence: TGTGCCAGCTCACCACAGCCCGGGGAGAGCTACGAGCAGTACTTC. It translates to CASSPQPGESYEQYF.

This chain links TRBV18 with TRBJ2-5; D not certain. Germline CDR1 reads KGHSH; CDR2 reads LQKENI. This CDR3 is built from 15 residues. Trimming left V 3 bases short and J 4 bases short, with 15 bases between. The CDR3 nucleotides read TGTGCCAGCTCACCCCTGTCTAGGGCCGGAGAGACCCAGTACTTC. This codes for CASSPLSRAGETQYF.

This chain connects TRBV14 to TRBJ2-5; D gene uncertain. Germline values: CDR1 SGHDN, CDR2 FVKESK. V was clipped by 0 bases and J by 7 bases, with 12 bases between them. The CDR3 extends over 14 amino acids. In DNA, the CDR3 is TGTGCCAGCAGCCAAGATCGGGTAGCCCGGACCCAGTACTTC. Amino acid sequence: CASSQDRVARTQYF.

CDR3 amino acids: CASSQPALWDAPEQFF. CDR3 nucleotides: TGTGCCAGCAGCCAGCCCGCCCTATGGGACGCACCTGAGCAGTTCTTC. The chain joins TRBV11-1 to TRBJ2-1; D may correspond to TRBD1 or TRBD2 (5 bases each). CDR3 size: 16 residues. Trimming shortened V by 5 bases and J by 9 bases, and 23 bases separated the two germline ends. The germline gives CDR1 SGHAT, CDR2 FQDESV (reference sequence).

The genes are TRBV11-3 and TRBJ1-3; no reliable D call. Deletions cut 4 bases from V and 0 bases from J, with 10 bases between. Germline V gene data show CDR1 as SGHNT and CDR2 as YENEEA. CDR3 size: 15 residues. For the CDR3, the DNA is TGTGCCAGCAGCTCGAGGATTAGCTCTGGAAACACCATATATTTT. Its protein product is CASSSRISSGNTIYF.

V is TRBV6-5 and J is TRBJ1-3; D is undetermined. The CDR3 extends over 15 amino acids. CDR1 and CDR2 from the germline V gene are MNHEY and SVGAGI. Trimming shortened V by 0 bases and J by 2 bases, and 8 bases separated the two germline ends. CDR3 loop: CASSYSWATGNTIYF. In nucleotides, the CDR3 is TGTGCCAGCAGTTACTCATGGGCAACTGGAAACACCATATATTTT.

The gene calls are TRBV5-5 and TRBJ2-7; unclear D gene. The CDR3 loop spans 13 amino acids. Trimming took 0 bases from V and 4 from J, leaving 8 bases between them. Germline V gene sequence: CDR1 SGHKS, CDR2 YYEKEE (reference sequence). CDR3 coding DNA: TGTGCCAGCAGCTTGGAATGGGGTTACGAGCAGTACTTC. Its protein product is CASSLEWGYEQYF.

The CDR3 DNA is TGTGCCAGTACCGCGGATTGGGACGAGCAGTACTTC. Protein product: CASTADWDEQYF. The rearrangement joins TRBV5-6 to TRBJ2-7; D gene unclear. V was pared by 8 bases and J by 5 bases, with 14 bases between. CDR3 length: 12 amino acids. Germline lookup yields CDR1 SGHDT and CDR2 YYEEEE.

This clone occurred once. The chain joins TRBV6-5 to TRBJ1-2; 10 bases line up with TRBD1. J was trimmed by 7 bases and V by 5 bases; bases with no gene match: 10. This CDR3 region has 15 residues. The germline V gene has CDR1 MNHEY and CDR2 SVGAGI. CDR3 DNA sequence: TGTGCCAGCAGTCCCGGGAGACAGGGGGCGGGTGGCTACACCTTC. Encoded protein: CASSPGRQGAGGYTF.